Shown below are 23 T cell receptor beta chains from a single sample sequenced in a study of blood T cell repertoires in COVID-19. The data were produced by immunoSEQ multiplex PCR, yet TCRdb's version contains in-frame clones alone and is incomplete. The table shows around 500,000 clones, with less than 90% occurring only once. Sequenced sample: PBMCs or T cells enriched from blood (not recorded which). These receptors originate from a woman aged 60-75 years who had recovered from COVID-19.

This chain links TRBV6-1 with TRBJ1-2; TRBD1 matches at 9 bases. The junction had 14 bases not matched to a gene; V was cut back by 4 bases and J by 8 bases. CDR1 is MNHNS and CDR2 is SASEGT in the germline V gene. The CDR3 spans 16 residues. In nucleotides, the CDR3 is TGTGCCAGCAGTGCTACTATACCGGGACAGGGAGGGGGCTACACCTTC. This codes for CASSATIPGQGGGYTF.

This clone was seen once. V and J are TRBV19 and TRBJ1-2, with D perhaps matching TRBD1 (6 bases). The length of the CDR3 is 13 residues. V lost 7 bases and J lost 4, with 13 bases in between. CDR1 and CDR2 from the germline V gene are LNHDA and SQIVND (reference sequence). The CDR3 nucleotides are TGTGCCAGTACCGGACAGTTTGCCTATGGCTACACCTTC. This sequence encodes CASTGQFAYGYTF.

CDR3 residues: CASSETGLKQPQHF. For the CDR3, the DNA is TGCGCCAGCAGTGAAACAGGGTTAAAACAGCCCCAGCATTTT. The chain is built from TRBV10-1 and TRBJ1-5; D is perhaps TRBD1 (6 bases). From germline, CDR1 is WNHNN and CDR2 SYGVQD (reference sequence). V shed 3 bases and J shed 7 bases, with 13 bases lying between them. The length of the CDR3 is 14 residues.

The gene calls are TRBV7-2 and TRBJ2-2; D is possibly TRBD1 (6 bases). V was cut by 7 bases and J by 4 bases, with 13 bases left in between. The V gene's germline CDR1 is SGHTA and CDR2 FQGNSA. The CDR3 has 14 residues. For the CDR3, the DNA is TGTGCCAGCAACCACAGGGCGGGCACCGGGGAGCTGTTTTTT. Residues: CASNHRAGTGELFF.

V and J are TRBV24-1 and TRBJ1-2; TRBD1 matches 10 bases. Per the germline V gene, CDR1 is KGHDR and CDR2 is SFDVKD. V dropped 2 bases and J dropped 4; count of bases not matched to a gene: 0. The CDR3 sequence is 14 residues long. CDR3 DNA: TGTGCCACCAGTGATTGGGACAGGGGCTATGGCTACACCTTC. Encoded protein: CATSDWDRGYGYTF.

CDR3 nucleotide sequence: TGTGCCAGCCGGAGACAGGGTAGGAACGAGCAGTACTTC. Protein: CASRRQGRNEQYF. The rearrangement joins TRBV11-3 to TRBJ2-7, with 7 bases that match TRBD1. V dropped 8 bases and J dropped 5; count of bases not matched to a gene: 9. CDR3 length equals 13 residues. Germline-derived CDR1 and CDR2 are SGHNT and YENEEA.

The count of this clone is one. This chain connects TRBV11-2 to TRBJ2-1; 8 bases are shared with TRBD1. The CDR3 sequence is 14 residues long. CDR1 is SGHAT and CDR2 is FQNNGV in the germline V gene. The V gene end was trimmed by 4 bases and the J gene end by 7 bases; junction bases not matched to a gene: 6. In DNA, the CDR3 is TGTGCCAGCAGCTACGACAGGGGCGGAAATGAGCAGTTCTTC. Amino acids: CASSYDRGGNEQFF.

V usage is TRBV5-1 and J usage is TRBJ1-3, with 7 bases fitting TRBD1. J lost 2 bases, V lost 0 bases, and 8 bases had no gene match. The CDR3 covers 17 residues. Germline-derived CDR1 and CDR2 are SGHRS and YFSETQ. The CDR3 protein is CASSLGDRQWTGNTIYF. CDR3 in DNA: TGCGCCAGCAGCTTGGGGGACAGACAATGGACTGGAAACACCATATATTTT.

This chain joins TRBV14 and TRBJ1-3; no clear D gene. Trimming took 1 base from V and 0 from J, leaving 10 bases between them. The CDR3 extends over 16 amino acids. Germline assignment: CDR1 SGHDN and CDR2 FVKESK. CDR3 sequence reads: CASSQGGSYSGNTIYF. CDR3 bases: TGTGCCAGCAGCCAAGGCGGATCTTACTCTGGAAACACCATATATTTT.

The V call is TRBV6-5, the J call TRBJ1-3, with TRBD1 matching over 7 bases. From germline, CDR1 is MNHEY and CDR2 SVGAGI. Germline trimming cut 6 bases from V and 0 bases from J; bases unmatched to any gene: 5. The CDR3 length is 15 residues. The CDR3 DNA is TGTGCCAGCAGCCGGGACAGTAACTCTGGAAACACCATATATTTT. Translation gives CASSRDSNSGNTIYF.

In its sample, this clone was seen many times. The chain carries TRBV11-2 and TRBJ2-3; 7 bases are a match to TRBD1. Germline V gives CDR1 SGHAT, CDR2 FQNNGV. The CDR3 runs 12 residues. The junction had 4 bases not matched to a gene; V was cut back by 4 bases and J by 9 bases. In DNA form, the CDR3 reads TGTGCCAGCAGCTCCAGGGGGAAAACGCAGTATTTT. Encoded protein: CASSSRGKTQYF.

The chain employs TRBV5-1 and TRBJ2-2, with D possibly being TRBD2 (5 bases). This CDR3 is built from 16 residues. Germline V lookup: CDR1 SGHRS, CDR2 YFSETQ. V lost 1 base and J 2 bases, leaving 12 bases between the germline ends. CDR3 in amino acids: CASSLYRETNTGELFF. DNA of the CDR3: TGCGCCAGCAGCTTGTATCGGGAAACCAACACCGGGGAGCTGTTTTTT.

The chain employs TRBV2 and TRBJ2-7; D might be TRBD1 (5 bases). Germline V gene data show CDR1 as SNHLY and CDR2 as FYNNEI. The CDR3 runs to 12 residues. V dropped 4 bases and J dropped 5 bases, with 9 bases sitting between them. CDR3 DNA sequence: TGTGCCAGCAGTGTACAGGTAGACGAGCAGTACTTC. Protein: CASSVQVDEQYF.

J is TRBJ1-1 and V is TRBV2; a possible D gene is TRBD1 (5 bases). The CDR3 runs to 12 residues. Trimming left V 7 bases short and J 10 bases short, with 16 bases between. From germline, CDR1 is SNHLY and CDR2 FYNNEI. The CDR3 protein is CASNDRGSRAFF. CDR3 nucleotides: TGTGCCAGCAACGACAGAGGCTCCCGAGCTTTCTTT. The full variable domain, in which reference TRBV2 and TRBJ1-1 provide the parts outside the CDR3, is EPEVTQTPSHQVTQMGQEVILRCVPISNHLYFYWYRQILGQKVEFLVSFYNNEISEKSEIFDDQFSVERPDGSNFTLKIRSTKLEDSAMYFCASNDRGSRAFFGQGTRLTVV.

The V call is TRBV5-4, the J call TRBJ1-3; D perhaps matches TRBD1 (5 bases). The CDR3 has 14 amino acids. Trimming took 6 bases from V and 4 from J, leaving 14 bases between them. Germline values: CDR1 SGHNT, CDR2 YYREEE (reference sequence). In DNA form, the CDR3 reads TGTGCCAGCAACCCGCAGGGTGTCGGAAACACCATATATTTT. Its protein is CASNPQGVGNTIYF.

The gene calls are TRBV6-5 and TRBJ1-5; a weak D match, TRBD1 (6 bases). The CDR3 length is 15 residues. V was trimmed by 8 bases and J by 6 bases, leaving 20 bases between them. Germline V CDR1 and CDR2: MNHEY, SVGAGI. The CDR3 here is CASLALRGAPQPQHF. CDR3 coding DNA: TGTGCCAGCCTCGCCCTACGGGGGGCTCCTCAGCCCCAGCATTTT.

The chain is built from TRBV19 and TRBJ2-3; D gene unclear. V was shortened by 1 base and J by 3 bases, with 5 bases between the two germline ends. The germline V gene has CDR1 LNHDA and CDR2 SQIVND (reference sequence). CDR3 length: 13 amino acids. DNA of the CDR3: TGTGCCAGTAGTATAGCGGTAACAGATACGCAGTATTTT. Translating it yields CASSIAVTDTQYF.

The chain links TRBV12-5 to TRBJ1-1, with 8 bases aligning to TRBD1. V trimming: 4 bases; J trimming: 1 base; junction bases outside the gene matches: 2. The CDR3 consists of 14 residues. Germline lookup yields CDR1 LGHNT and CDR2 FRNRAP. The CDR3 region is CASGSGTGNTEAFF. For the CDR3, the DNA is TGTGCTAGTGGTTCTGGGACAGGGAACACTGAAGCTTTCTTT.

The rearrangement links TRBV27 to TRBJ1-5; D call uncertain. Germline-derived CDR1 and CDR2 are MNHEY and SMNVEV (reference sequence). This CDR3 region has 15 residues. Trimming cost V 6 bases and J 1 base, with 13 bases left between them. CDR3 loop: CASRLYGRSNQPQHF. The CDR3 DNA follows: TGTGCCAGCAGGCTTTATGGGAGGAGCAATCAGCCCCAGCATTTT.

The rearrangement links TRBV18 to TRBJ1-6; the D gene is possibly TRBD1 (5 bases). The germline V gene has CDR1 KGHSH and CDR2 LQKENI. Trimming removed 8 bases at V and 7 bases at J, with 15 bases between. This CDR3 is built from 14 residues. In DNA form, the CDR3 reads TGTGCCAGCCAAGGGGAGGTTGAAAATTCACCCCTCCACTTT. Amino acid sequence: CASQGEVENSPLHF.

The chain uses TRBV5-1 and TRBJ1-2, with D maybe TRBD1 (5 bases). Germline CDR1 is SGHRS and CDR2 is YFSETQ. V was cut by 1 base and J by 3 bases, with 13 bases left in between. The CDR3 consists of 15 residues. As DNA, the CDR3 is TGCGCCAGCAGCTTGCAGGGAGGGGCGCACTATGGCTACACCTTC. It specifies CASSLQGGAHYGYTF.

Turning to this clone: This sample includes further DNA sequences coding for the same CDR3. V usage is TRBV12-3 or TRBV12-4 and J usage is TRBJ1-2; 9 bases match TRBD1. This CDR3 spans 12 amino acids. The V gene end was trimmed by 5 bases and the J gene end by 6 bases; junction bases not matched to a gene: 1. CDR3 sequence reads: CASSRTGDGYTF. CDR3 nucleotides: TGTGCCAGCAGTAGGACAGGGGATGGCTACACCTTC.

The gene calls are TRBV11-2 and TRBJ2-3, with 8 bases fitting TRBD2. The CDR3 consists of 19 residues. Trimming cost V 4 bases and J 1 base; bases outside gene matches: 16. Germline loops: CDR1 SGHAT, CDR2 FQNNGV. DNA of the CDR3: TGTGCCAGCAGCTCGTCCCCCGGTGGAGGGCGGGGGGGCACAGATACGCAGTATTTT. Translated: CASSSSPGGGRGGTDTQYF.